This TCR beta chain was obtained from a study of cytomegalovirus exposure and HLA in healthy donors. This CDR3 has 14 amino acids. Between the trimmed V and J ends, which lost 2 bases and 4 bases, there was a span of 12 bases. Per germline, CDR1 SGDLS and CDR2 YYNGEE. Primers: 60 Vbeta forward and 13 Jbeta reverse. Assay: immunoSEQ multiplex PCR; the TCRdb copy retains only in-frame clones and omits some. The sample shows some 130,000 clones, approximately 89% of them seen only once. V gene TRBV9 combines with J gene TRBJ1-1, with D unclear. Sequencing was done on a sample of PBMCs. This clonotype originated in a woman aged 25 to 39 in good health and CMV-seropositive. The chain's CDR3 is CASSVEVGSTEAFF. CDR3 in DNA: TGTGCCAGCAGCGTTGAGGTAGGAAGCACTGAAGCTTTCTTT.